What follows describes a single TCR beta chain. Its recognized antigen is unknown. Base quality data are lacking; no much larger clone is found one base away. At diagnosis, peripheral blood, uninvolved tumor-adjacent lung and tumor were collected and stored as a combination of fresh-frozen and FFPE material. For TCR repertoire profiling, blood samples were analyzed in the form of peripheral blood mononuclear cells. The entry originates in a study of T cells in localized non-small cell lung cancer (dated by TCRdb to between 2020 and 2021). At the level of the whole study: The study analyzed T cell repertoires of about 230 early-stage NSCLC patients, comparing tumors and uninvolved tumor-adjacent lungs. All 240 or so NSCLC patients in the cohort were treatment-naive and had localized lung tumors that were resected. The mean age of the NSCLC patients was about 67 years, with 130 or so men and approximately 100 women. Paper-wide results and their limitations: A median of around 57 of the top 100 tumor clones were detected in paired uninvolved adjacent lung, and 28 of these tumor clones were also found among the top 100 clones of the paired uninvolved adjacent lung. Because the study design was exploratory, TCR variables were selected using unadjusted p-values without false-discovery rate correction. Higher blood T cell density associated with longer overall survival, while higher adjacent-lung clonality associated with shorter survival. The highest T cell clonality was observed in uninvolved tumor-adjacent lung, where clonality exceeded that of tumor, suggesting that antigenic responses were more focused in uninvolved tumor-adjacent lung. Because multi-region tumor sequencing was not performed, intratumor heterogeneity could not be ruled out.

TCR beta CDR3 regions were sequenced from DNA using the immunoSEQ Assay. Turning to the authors' computational methods: To compute T cell density, TCR beta template counts were normalized to usable DNA, which was estimated by amplifying housekeeping genes. Richness was estimated with the preseqR package, extrapolating to 400,000 templates for PBMC samples and 120,000 templates for tissue samples. Clonality was defined by subtracting Pielou's evenness from one. Differential abundance testing on productive amino-acid clonotypes, with a minimum total count of 5 and an alpha of 0.1, was used to identify tissue-enriched TCRs. The Jaccard Index and the Morisita Overlap Index were used to measure repertoire overlap between compartments. TCR beta CDR3s were clustered by GLIPH together with public tetramer-defined viral CDR3s, and at least three viral sequences plus V-gene enrichment were required for viral motifs. TCRdb carries this immuneACCESS record with in-frame sequences only. Its versions omit some clonotypes, under half of them owing to an unresolved V gene in the studies checked, with the rest unexplained. V and J calls and clone size follow that table, whereas D and trimming were derived from the DNA. The sample table lists 90,000 to 95,000 clones, roughly 93% of them with a count of one. The ten largest account for roughly 3.9% of the sample.

This receptor was obtained from a woman aged 35 to 69 with stage II squamous cell lung carcinoma. The material was PBMCs, obtained before any cancer treatment.

The nucleotide sequence reads as follows: TGCGCCAGCAGCTTGGAAGGGAGGTCCTACGAGCAGTACTTC. Its translation reads: CASSLEGRSYEQYF. The sequence links TRBV5-1 to TRBJ2-5; matching of 6 bases hints at TRBD2 as the D gene. The J call may be wrong; the DNA end is better matched by TRBJ2-7. The CDR3 numbers 14 residues from cysteine through phenylalanine. Just the 42-base CDR3 DNA is kept, in frame starting at base 1. Via the germline V gene, CDR1 is SGHRS and CDR2 YFSETQ.